This paragraph reports one T cell receptor (beta chain). Its antigen is unidentified. TCRdb's copy holds only in-frame clones and misses some; the assay was immunoSEQ multiplex PCR. The table shows over 200,000 clones, with 85% to 90% occurring only once. These data belong to a study of cytomegalovirus exposure and HLA in healthy donors. Overall study: The approximately 600 first-cohort repertoires shared a platform with the approximately 130 validation repertoires, as reported in a later analysis.

The germline CDR1 and CDR2 sequences are SGHVS and FQNEAQ. The junction had 10 bases not matched to a gene; V was cut back by 0 bases and J by 6 bases. This CDR3 has 17 amino acids. The donors belonged to the approximately 110-subject validation cohort, separate from the roughly 650-subject first cohort. Study-level points and caveats: A subsequent analysis found that TCR clusters from the first cohort also tended to co-occur in the 130 or so validation repertoires, with less than 95% of cluster scores above 0.

The sequencing input was PBMCs. The J gene is TRBJ2-1, the V gene TRBV7-8, with 8 bases aligning to TRBD2. The receptor was isolated from a woman between 18 and 29 years old in good health and CMV-seronegative. The CDR3: CASSLAWTSIGANEQFF. The CDR3 DNA sequence: TGTGCCAGCAGCTTAGCCTGGACTAGCATCGGAGCCAATGAGCAGTTCTTC.